Listed below are T cell receptor beta chains from one sample, sequenced in a study of T cell repertoires in cytomegalovirus infection. TCRdb re-called the reads through MiXCR, storing one row per CDR3 protein. Among about 310,000 distinct CDR3 sequences listed, roughly a sixth were seen once. Input material: PBMCs. The receptors were sampled from a human donor in good health (CMV status not recorded). Some clones in this sample may be carry-over from other donors' samples. The CDR3 runs from the conserved cysteine through the conserved F or W. A D gene is named only where the DNA matches it firmly. Some rows mark clone size as missing; the rest say once, few, many or name a class of expanded clone.

d_call: NA
j_call: TRBJ2-3
clone_size: few
v_call: TRBV12-3/TRBV12-4
cdr3_nt: TGTGCCAGCAGTTTTGACTCCTCTAAAGATACGCAGTATTTT
cdr3_aa: CASSFDSSKDTQYF

d_call: NA
j_call: TRBJ2-3
clone_size: NA
v_call: TRBV12-3/TRBV12-4
cdr3_nt: TGTGCCAGCAGTTTAGGCAAAGACACAGATACGCAGTATTTT
cdr3_aa: CASSLGKDTDTQYF

d_call: NA
j_call: TRBJ2-3
clone_size: NA
v_call: TRBV29-1
cdr3_nt: TGCAGCGCTTTCACAGATACGCAGTATTTT
cdr3_aa: CSAFTDTQYF

d_call: NA
j_call: TRBJ2-6
clone_size: many
v_call: TRBV12-3/TRBV12-4
cdr3_nt: TGTGCCAGCAGTACCTCTTTCTTTCAAACTAGACAGCCCGCTCCCACTGGGGCCAACGTCCTGACTTTC
cdr3_aa: CASSTSFFQTRQPAPTGANVLTF

d_call: NA
j_call: TRBJ1-5
clone_size: NA
v_call: TRBV27
cdr3_nt: TGTGCCAGCAGTTTAGGCCCCGGGATCAATCAGCCCCAGCATTTT
cdr3_aa: CASSLGPGINQPQHF

d_call: NA
j_call: TRBJ2-7
clone_size: NA
v_call: TRBV28
cdr3_nt: TGTGCCAGCGTAACGACAGAGAATACCTACGAGCAGTACTTC
cdr3_aa: CASVTTENTYEQYF

d_call: NA
j_call: TRBJ2-2
clone_size: few
v_call: TRBV7-2
cdr3_nt: TGTGCCAGCAGCTTACAGGGGACTGCCGGGGAGCTGTTTTTT
cdr3_aa: CASSLQGTAGELFF

d_call: TRBD2
j_call: TRBJ2-2
clone_size: NA
v_call: TRBV6-5
cdr3_nt: TGTGCCAGCAGTTACTCGGGACTAGCGGGGAGGAACACCGGGGAGCTGTTTTTT
cdr3_aa: CASSYSGLAGRNTGELFF

d_call: NA
j_call: TRBJ2-1
clone_size: few
v_call: TRBV4-1
cdr3_nt: TGCGCCAGCAGCCAAAGAACAAACAATGAGCAGTTCTTC
cdr3_aa: CASSQRTNNEQFF

d_call: NA
j_call: TRBJ1-1
clone_size: few
v_call: TRBV20-1
cdr3_nt: TGCAGTGCTAGAGGAGCCATGAACACTGAAGCTTTCTTT
cdr3_aa: CSARGAMNTEAFF

d_call: TRBD2
j_call: TRBJ2-3
clone_size: NA
v_call: TRBV6-5
cdr3_nt: TGTGCCAGCAGTTTCGCTAGCGGGGGGGCCCAGCGGACGCAGTATTTT
cdr3_aa: CASSFASGGAQRTQYF

d_call: NA
j_call: TRBJ1-5
clone_size: few
v_call: TRBV9
cdr3_nt: TGTGCCAGCAGCGTAGAGGCAGACATTAGCAATCAGCCCCAGCATTTT
cdr3_aa: CASSVEADISNQPQHF

d_call: TRBD2
j_call: TRBJ2-2
clone_size: few
v_call: TRBV20-1
cdr3_nt: TGCAGTGCTGCCGGGAGGATTCACACCGGGGAGCTGTTTTTT
cdr3_aa: CSAAGRIHTGELFF

d_call: NA
j_call: TRBJ1-1
clone_size: few
v_call: TRBV27
cdr3_nt: TGTGCCAGCAGTTTATTGGCAGGTACGGGGACTGAAGCTTTCTTT
cdr3_aa: CASSLLAGTGTEAFF

d_call: NA
j_call: TRBJ2-5
clone_size: few
v_call: TRBV5-1
cdr3_nt: TGCGCCAGCAGACGGGGGACGAACCAAGAGACCCAGTACTTC
cdr3_aa: CASRRGTNQETQYF

d_call: NA
j_call: TRBJ2-5
clone_size: many
v_call: TRBV12-3/TRBV12-4
cdr3_nt: TGTGCCAGCAGTTGGACAAGCCGTGAGACCCAGTACTTC
cdr3_aa: CASSWTSRETQYF

d_call: NA
j_call: TRBJ2-6
clone_size: NA
v_call: TRBV29-1
cdr3_nt: TGCAGCGTTGAAGACAACTCTGGGGCCAACGTCCTGACTTTC
cdr3_aa: CSVEDNSGANVLTF

d_call: TRBD1
j_call: TRBJ1-4
clone_size: many
v_call: TRBV12-3/TRBV12-4
cdr3_nt: TGTGCCAGCAGTTTGGGACAGGGGGTTGAAAAACTGTTTTTT
cdr3_aa: CASSLGQGVEKLFF

d_call: NA
j_call: TRBJ2-1
clone_size: once
v_call: TRBV19
cdr3_nt: TGTGCCAGTAGTCTTAGGACTCGCCAGATCTACAATGAGCAGTTCTTC
cdr3_aa: CASSLRTRQIYNEQFF

d_call: NA
j_call: TRBJ2-7
clone_size: NA
v_call: TRBV28
cdr3_nt: TGTGCCAGCGTTACTCCAGACAGTAACTACGAGCAGTACTTC
cdr3_aa: CASVTPDSNYEQYF

d_call: TRBD1
j_call: TRBJ1-4
clone_size: many
v_call: TRBV11-2
cdr3_nt: TGTGCCAGCAGCCCAAGGGGCGGGACAGGGCTTCAAAAACTGTTTTTT
cdr3_aa: CASSPRGGTGLQKLFF

d_call: NA
j_call: TRBJ1-5
clone_size: NA
v_call: TRBV10-3
cdr3_nt: TGTGCCATCAGTGACCGGGGTGGCGATCAGCCCCAGCATTTT
cdr3_aa: CAISDRGGDQPQHF

d_call: NA
j_call: TRBJ2-1
clone_size: NA
v_call: TRBV20-1
cdr3_nt: TGCAGTACAGGTTTCAATGAGCAGTTCTTC
cdr3_aa: CSTGFNEQFF

d_call: NA
j_call: TRBJ2-2
clone_size: many
v_call: TRBV6-5
cdr3_nt: TGTGCCAGCAGTTACTCCAACGCCGGGCCCGGGGAGCTGTTTTTT
cdr3_aa: CASSYSNAGPGELFF

d_call: TRBD1
j_call: TRBJ1-1
clone_size: NA
v_call: TRBV24-1
cdr3_nt: TGTGCCTCACAGGGGACGGCTTTCTTT
cdr3_aa: CASQGTAFF

d_call: TRBD2
j_call: TRBJ2-3
clone_size: NA
v_call: TRBV20-1
cdr3_nt: TGCAGTGCTAGAGAGGATCGGACTAGCGGAGTCACAGATACGCAGTATTTT
cdr3_aa: CSAREDRTSGVTDTQYF

d_call: NA
j_call: TRBJ1-5
clone_size: NA
v_call: TRBV20-1
cdr3_nt: TGCAGTGCTATGGATAGCAATCAGCCCCAGCATTTT
cdr3_aa: CSAMDSNQPQHF

d_call: TRBD1
j_call: TRBJ2-1
clone_size: NA
v_call: TRBV28
cdr3_nt: TGTGCCAGCAGTTTAGGACCCGGGACAGGGGTCAGCAATGAGCAGTTCTTC
cdr3_aa: CASSLGPGTGVSNEQFF

d_call: NA
j_call: TRBJ1-1
clone_size: few
v_call: TRBV5-8
cdr3_nt: TGTGCCAGCAGCTTGGGATTCCCCGGGACTAAAACGGACACTGAAGCTTTCTTT
cdr3_aa: CASSLGFPGTKTDTEAFF

d_call: TRBD1
j_call: TRBJ1-1
clone_size: NA
v_call: TRBV4-2
cdr3_nt: TGTGCCAGCAGCCAAACAGGGGAACCGAACACTGAAGCTTTCTTT
cdr3_aa: CASSQTGEPNTEAFF

d_call: NA
j_call: TRBJ2-1
clone_size: NA
v_call: TRBV4-1
cdr3_nt: TGCGCCAGCAGCCAGACTACCTACAATGAGCAGTTCTTC
cdr3_aa: CASSQTTYNEQFF

d_call: TRBD2
j_call: TRBJ2-1
clone_size: many
v_call: TRBV19
cdr3_nt: TGTGCCAGTAATAATCTAGCGGGCAGCTCCTACAATGAGCAGTTCTTC
cdr3_aa: CASNNLAGSSYNEQFF

d_call: TRBD1
j_call: TRBJ1-4
clone_size: few
v_call: TRBV6-1
cdr3_nt: TGTGCCAGCAGTGAAGCACCCGGGACAGGGATAAATGAAAAACTGTTTTTT
cdr3_aa: CASSEAPGTGINEKLFF

d_call: NA
j_call: TRBJ1-5
clone_size: NA
v_call: TRBV29-1
cdr3_nt: TGCAGCGTTGAGGTGGACTCGGATCAGCCCCAGCATTTT
cdr3_aa: CSVEVDSDQPQHF

d_call: NA
j_call: TRBJ2-7
clone_size: NA
v_call: TRBV5-1
cdr3_nt: TGCGCCAGCAGCCCCCAAGGGACGGAGTACGAGCAGTACTTC
cdr3_aa: CASSPQGTEYEQYF

d_call: NA
j_call: TRBJ1-4
clone_size: few
v_call: TRBV6-6
cdr3_nt: TGTGCCACCCACCTAGGCAGTCGGAATGAAAAACTGTTTTTT
cdr3_aa: CATHLGSRNEKLFF

d_call: NA
j_call: TRBJ1-1
clone_size: NA
v_call: TRBV6-5
cdr3_nt: TGTGCCAGCAGTTACTCGCGGGGGGGCGGGCAGGGGACTGAAGCTTTCTTT
cdr3_aa: CASSYSRGGGQGTEAFF

d_call: TRBD1
j_call: TRBJ2-2
clone_size: many
v_call: TRBV7-2
cdr3_nt: TGTGCCAGCAGCCCTGACCCGACAGGGGGCCGGACCGGGGAGCTGTTTTTT
cdr3_aa: CASSPDPTGGRTGELFF

d_call: NA
j_call: TRBJ1-2
clone_size: few
v_call: TRBV2
cdr3_nt: TGTGCCAGCAGATCAGACAGCCGGTTCTATGGCTACACCTTC
cdr3_aa: CASRSDSRFYGYTF

d_call: NA
j_call: TRBJ1-1
clone_size: many
v_call: TRBV7-9
cdr3_nt: TGTGCCAGCAGCGCCACATACAGGGTTGAAGCTTTCTTT
cdr3_aa: CASSATYRVEAFF

d_call: NA
j_call: TRBJ2-6
clone_size: NA
v_call: TRBV6-6
cdr3_nt: TGTGCCGGAAACGATGGGGCCAACGTCCTGACTTTC
cdr3_aa: CAGNDGANVLTF

d_call: TRBD1
j_call: TRBJ1-3
clone_size: few
v_call: TRBV12-3/TRBV12-4
cdr3_nt: TGTGCCAGCAGCGGGACAGGGGCTGGAAACACCATATATTTT
cdr3_aa: CASSGTGAGNTIYF

d_call: NA
j_call: TRBJ1-1
clone_size: many
v_call: TRBV12-3/TRBV12-4
cdr3_nt: TGTGCCAGCAGCCCTAGACGTGGGAACACTGAAGCTTTCTTT
cdr3_aa: CASSPRRGNTEAFF

d_call: NA
j_call: TRBJ1-2
clone_size: many
v_call: TRBV12-3/TRBV12-4
cdr3_nt: TGTGCCAGCAGTTTGGGGAATAACTATGGCTACACCTTC
cdr3_aa: CASSLGNNYGYTF

d_call: NA
j_call: TRBJ2-3
clone_size: many
v_call: TRBV7-2
cdr3_nt: TGTGCCAGCAGCTTACGGTCGCCAGATACGCAGTATTTT
cdr3_aa: CASSLRSPDTQYF

d_call: NA
j_call: TRBJ1-5
clone_size: NA
v_call: TRBV19
cdr3_nt: TGTGCCAGTAGTATAGGAGGGGCTCAAAGTTATAGCAATCAGCCCCAGCATTTT
cdr3_aa: CASSIGGAQSYSNQPQHF

d_call: NA
j_call: TRBJ1-1
clone_size: few
v_call: TRBV6-1
cdr3_nt: TGTGCCAGCAGTGCGGGGGGGGATAAGGACACTGAAGCTTTCTTT
cdr3_aa: CASSAGGDKDTEAFF